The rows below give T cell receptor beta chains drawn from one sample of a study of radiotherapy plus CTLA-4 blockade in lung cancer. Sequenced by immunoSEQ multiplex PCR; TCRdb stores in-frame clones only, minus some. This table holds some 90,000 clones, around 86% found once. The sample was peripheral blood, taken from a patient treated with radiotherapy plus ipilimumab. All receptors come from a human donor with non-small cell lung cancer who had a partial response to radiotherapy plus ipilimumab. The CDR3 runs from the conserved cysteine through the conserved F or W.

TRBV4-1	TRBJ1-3	CASSSRVTGNTIYF
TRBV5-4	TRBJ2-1	CASSLTGVEHEQFF
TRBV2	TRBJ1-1	CASFGGRDRRAYTEAFF
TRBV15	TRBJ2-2	CATWTGASTGELFF
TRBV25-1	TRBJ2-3	CASSEEGSTDTQYF
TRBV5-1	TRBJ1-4	CASSQGQGGANEKLFF
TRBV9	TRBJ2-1	CASSPSGRGQFF
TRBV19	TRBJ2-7	CASSTGLFSVGEQYF
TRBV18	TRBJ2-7	CASLQSRGRDEQYF
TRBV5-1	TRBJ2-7	CASSLGEVGGRNEQYF
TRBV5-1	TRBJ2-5	CASSELTGGGETQYF
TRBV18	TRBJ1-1	CASSPLPPMRGDTEAFF
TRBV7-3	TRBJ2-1	CASTASGETYNEQFF
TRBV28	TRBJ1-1	CASRLEGVYAEAFF
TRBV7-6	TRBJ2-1	CASSLAPWDNWNEQFF
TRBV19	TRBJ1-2	CASSIRDTGYTF
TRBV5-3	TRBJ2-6	CARSFRGSGANVLTF
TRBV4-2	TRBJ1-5	CASSQIHGSNQPQHF
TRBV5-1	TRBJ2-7	CASSTGTGGSYEQYF
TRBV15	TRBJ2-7	CATSRRDRATEQYF
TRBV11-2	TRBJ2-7	CASSLGWVAGRTYEQYF
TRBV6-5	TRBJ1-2	CASRPGTPLTYTF
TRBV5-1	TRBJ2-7	CASSGSDNTYEQYF
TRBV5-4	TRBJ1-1	CASSPGQGYPEAFF
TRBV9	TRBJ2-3	CASSRDSRTDTQYF
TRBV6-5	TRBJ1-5	CASSYGGYNQPQHF
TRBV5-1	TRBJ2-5	CASSPQGAGETQYF
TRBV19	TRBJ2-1	CASIRTSEAYNEQFF
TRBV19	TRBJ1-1	CASSTGRENTEAFF
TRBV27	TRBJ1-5	CASAGAGGPFANQPQHF
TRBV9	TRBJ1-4	CASSVATSGEKLFF
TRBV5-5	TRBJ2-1	CASSQEGDGRFTYNEQFF
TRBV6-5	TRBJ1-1	CASRTGAGRVTEAFF
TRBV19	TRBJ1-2	CASSTSFRQGANYGYTF
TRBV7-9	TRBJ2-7	CASRPLGVKDLSYEQYF
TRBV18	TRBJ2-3	CASSPESSYTQYF
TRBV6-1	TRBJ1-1	CASSAGQGSNLAFF
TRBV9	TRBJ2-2	CASSTRIAGELFF
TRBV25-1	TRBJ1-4	CASSEWARGDEKLFF
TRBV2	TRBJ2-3	CASSGQRDTQYF
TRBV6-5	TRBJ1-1	CASSWTVDGTEAFF
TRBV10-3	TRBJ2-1	CAIRGQGASYNEQFF
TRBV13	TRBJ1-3	CASSLGGGPISGNTIYF
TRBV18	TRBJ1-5	CASSFTDRVGNQPQHF
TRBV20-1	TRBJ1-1	CSARPGREAFF
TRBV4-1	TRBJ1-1	CASSQDARQGMNTEAFF
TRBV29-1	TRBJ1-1	CSATQDRGYWGNTEAFF
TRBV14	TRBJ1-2	CASSQDLGTGGIRGYTF
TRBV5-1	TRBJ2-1	CASSLGGTSGTNEQFF
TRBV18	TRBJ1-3	CASSRAVTSSGNTIYF
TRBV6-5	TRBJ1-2	CASSSQYRGTSGGYTF
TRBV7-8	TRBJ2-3	CASSLSWPDTQYF
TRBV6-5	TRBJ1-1	CASSPRQGYTEAFF
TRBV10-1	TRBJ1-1	CASSESGGNTEAFF
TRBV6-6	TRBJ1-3	CASSSLGQGGNTIYF
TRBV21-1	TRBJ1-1	CASTTKGGAAGGTEAFF
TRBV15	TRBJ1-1	CATSRMTGGDTEAFF
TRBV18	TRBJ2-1	CAGRQGTYNEQFF
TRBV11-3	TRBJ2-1	CASSETSGSGHEQFF